The sequence of this T cell receptor (beta chain) was determined in a study of spatial heterogeneity in lung cancer. Study observations and caveats: The study found ubiquitous expanded tumor TCRs in blood more at resection than follow-up.

Of note for this clonotype: As yet, its antigen is unknown.

TCRdb re-analysed the 5' RACE reads in MiXCR, keeping a single row per CDR3 protein. The sample holds about 27,000 distinct CDR3 sequences, 7% seen once. Time point described: sample taken at primary tumor resection. The TCR sequence derives from a male donor with early-stage non-small cell lung cancer. The specimen comprised PBMCs, sampled at surgery.

CDR3 protein: CASSQEIYTGELFF. In nucleotides, the CDR3 is TGTGCCAGCAGCCAAGAGATTTACACCGGGGAGCTGTTTTTT. V gene TRBV4-2 combines with J gene TRBJ2-2; D gene unclear. With 0 bases removed from V and 3 bases from J, the gap between germline ends came to 5 bases. Per the germline V gene, CDR1 is LGHNA and CDR2 is YNFKEQ. CDR3 length: 14 amino acids.